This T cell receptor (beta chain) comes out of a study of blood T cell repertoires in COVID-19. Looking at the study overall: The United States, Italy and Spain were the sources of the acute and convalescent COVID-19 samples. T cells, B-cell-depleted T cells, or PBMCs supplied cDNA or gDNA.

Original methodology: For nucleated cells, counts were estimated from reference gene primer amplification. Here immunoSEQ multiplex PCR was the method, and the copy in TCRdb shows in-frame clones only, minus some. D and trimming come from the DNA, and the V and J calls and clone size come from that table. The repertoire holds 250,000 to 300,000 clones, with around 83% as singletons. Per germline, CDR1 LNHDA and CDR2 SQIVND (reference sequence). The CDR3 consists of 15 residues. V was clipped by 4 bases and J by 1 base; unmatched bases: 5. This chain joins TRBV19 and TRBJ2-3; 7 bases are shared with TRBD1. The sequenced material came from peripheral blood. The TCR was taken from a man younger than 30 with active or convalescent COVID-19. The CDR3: CASSTGQGGTDTQYF. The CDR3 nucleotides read TGTGCCAGTAGTACGGGGCAGGGGGGCACAGATACGCAGTATTTT.